These 9 T cell receptor beta chains were sequenced from one sample in a study of T cell responses to AZD1222 COVID-19 vaccine. The assay was immunoSEQ multiplex PCR, and TCRdb's table has in-frame clones only and misses some. This table has 110,000 or so clones, approximately 89% appearing once. This material consisted of peripheral blood, taken 28 days after the second AZD1222 dose. These receptors all come from an adult who received the AZD1222 COVID-19 vaccine.

The CDR3 is CASSSYPRSDGYTF. As DNA, the CDR3 is TGTGCCAGCAGCTCCTACCCCCGCTCGGATGGCTACACCTTC. The chain links TRBV7-2 to TRBJ1-2, with no clear D. CDR1 and CDR2 from the germline V gene are SGHTA and FQGNSA. The length of the CDR3 is 14 residues. V lost 4 bases, J lost 6 bases, and 15 bases lay in between.

This sequence joins TRBV7-7 and TRBJ2-5; D ambiguous. Germline V CDR1 and CDR2: SSHAT, FNYEAQ (reference sequence). CDR3 length: 16 amino acids. V lost 5 bases and J lost 2, with 18 bases in between. The CDR3 sequence: CASSPSYNPAQETQYF. The CDR3 nucleotides read TGTGCCAGCAGCCCGAGTTATAACCCAGCTCAAGAGACCCAGTACTTC. Complete variable domain (other parts from reference TRBV7-7 and TRBJ2-5): GAGVSQSPRYKVTKRGQDVTLRCDPISSHATLYWYQQALGQGPEFLTYFNYEAQPDKSGLPSDRFSAERPEGSISTLTIQRTEQRDSAMYRCASSPSYNPAQETQYFGPGTRLLVL.

The sample holds a few counts of this clone. This specimen includes other DNA sequences encoding the same CDR3. This chain links TRBV6-1 with TRBJ2-5; tentative D call: TRBD1 (5 bases). V was shortened by 0 bases and J by 1 base, with 6 bases between the two germline ends. The CDR3 runs to 14 residues. CDR1 is MNHNS, CDR2 SASEGT, per germline. CDR3 residues: CASSEAQGQETQYF. The DNA of the CDR3 is TGTGCCAGCAGTGAAGCGCAGGGCCAAGAGACCCAGTACTTC.

This sequence joins TRBV6-1 and TRBJ1-1; the D is unclear. Germline CDR1 reads MNHNS; CDR2 reads SASEGT. This CDR3 has 15 amino acids. V lost 0 bases and J 4 bases, leaving 12 bases between the germline ends. This CDR3 reads CASSEALQWGTEAFF. In DNA, the CDR3 is TGTGCCAGCAGTGAAGCGTTGCAGTGGGGCACTGAAGCTTTCTTT.

The gene calls are TRBV28 and TRBJ1-5, with a possible D match to TRBD1 (6 bases). The germline gives CDR1 MDHEN, CDR2 SYDVKM. V lost 7 bases and J lost 7, with 20 bases in between. This CDR3 spans 15 amino acids. CDR3 protein: CASTTGTGQRQPQHF. The CDR3 coding sequence is TGTGCCAGCACAACCGGCACAGGGCAGCGACAGCCCCAGCATTTT.

The V call is TRBV6-5, the J call TRBJ2-1; D possibly corresponds to TRBD1 (6 bases). This CDR3 has 12 amino acids. Germline-derived CDR1 and CDR2 are MNHEY and SVGAGI. With 7 bases removed from V and 4 bases from J, the gap between germline ends came to 8 bases. CDR3: CASTTGYNEQFF. The CDR3, as DNA: TGTGCCAGCACTACAGGGTACAATGAGCAGTTCTTC.

The chain employs TRBV11-2 and TRBJ2-2; no firm D call. Trimming left V 0 bases short and J 5 bases short, with 7 bases between. Looked up from germline, CDR1 is SGHAT and CDR2 is FQNNGV. The CDR3 contains 14 residues. The CDR3 spells CASSLDVGTGELFF. The DNA for the CDR3 is TGTGCCAGCAGCTTAGATGTCGGGACCGGGGAGCTGTTTTTT.

The chain recombines TRBV6-2 or TRBV6-3 with TRBJ1-3; unclear D gene. Trimming removed 6 bases from V and 2 bases from J, with 11 bases in between. Looked up from germline, CDR1 is MNHEY and CDR2 is SVGEGT. The CDR3 runs 14 residues. Here the CDR3 reads CASSPDRPGNTIYF. As DNA, the CDR3 is TGTGCCAGCAGCCCTGACCGTCCTGGAAACACCATATATTTT.

In its sample, this clone was seen a few times. The chain combines TRBV9 with TRBJ1-2; D is uncertain. V lost 0 bases and J 4 bases, leaving 10 bases between the germline ends. The CDR3 loop spans 14 amino acids. In germline, CDR1 is SGDLS, CDR2 YYNGEE. CDR3 protein: CASSVASQSYGYTF. Here the CDR3 DNA reads TGTGCCAGCAGCGTAGCATCACAGAGCTATGGCTACACCTTC.